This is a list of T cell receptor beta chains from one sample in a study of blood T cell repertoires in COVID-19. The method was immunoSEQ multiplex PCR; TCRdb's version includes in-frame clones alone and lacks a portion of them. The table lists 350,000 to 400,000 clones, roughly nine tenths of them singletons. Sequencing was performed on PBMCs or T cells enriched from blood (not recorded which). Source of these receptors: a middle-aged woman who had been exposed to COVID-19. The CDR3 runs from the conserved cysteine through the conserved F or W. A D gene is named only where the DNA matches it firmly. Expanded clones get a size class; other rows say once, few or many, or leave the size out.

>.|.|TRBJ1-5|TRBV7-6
TGTGCCAGGCGGGGGCCTAACAGGGAGGGGCAGCCCCAGCATTTT
CARRGPNREGQPQHF
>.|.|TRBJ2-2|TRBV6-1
TGTGCCAGCAGTGAATGGTCTAGCACCGGGGAGCTGTTTTTT
CASSEWSSTGELFF
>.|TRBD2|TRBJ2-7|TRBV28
TGTGCCAGCAGAGATAGCGGGAGGGCCAACGAGCAGTACTTC
CASRDSGRANEQYF
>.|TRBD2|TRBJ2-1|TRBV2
TGTGCCAGCCAGGAAGGGGCGGGAGTATTCGGCAATGAGCAGTTCTTC
CASQEGAGVFGNEQFF
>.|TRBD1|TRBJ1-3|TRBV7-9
TGTGCCAGCAGCCCCCCGGGACAGGGCTTGATCGGAAACACCATATATTTT
CASSPPGQGLIGNTIYF
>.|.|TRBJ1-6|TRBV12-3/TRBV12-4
TGTGCCAGCAGTTTAAATAATAATTCACCCCTCCACTTT
CASSLNNNSPLHF
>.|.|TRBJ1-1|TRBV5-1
TGCGCCAGGATAGACAGGTCCACTGAAGCTTTCTTT
CARIDRSTEAFF
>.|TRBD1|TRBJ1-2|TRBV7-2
TGTGCCAGCAGCTTAAGACAGGGCAACTATGGCTACACCTTC
CASSLRQGNYGYTF
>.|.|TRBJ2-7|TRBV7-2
TGTACCAGCAGCGGGACTTCCTCTCCCTACGAGCAGTACTTC
CTSSGTSSPYEQYF
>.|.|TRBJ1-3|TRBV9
TGTGCCAGCAGTGGCCCGGGGTCTGGAAACACCATATATTTT
CASSGPGSGNTIYF
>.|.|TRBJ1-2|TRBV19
TGTGCCAGTAGTATGGCCCCTCCCACCTATGGCTACACCTTC
CASSMAPPTYGYTF
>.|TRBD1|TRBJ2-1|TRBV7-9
TGTGCCAGCAGCTCCGGGACAGGGCGACTTAGTACCTACAATGAGCAGTTCTTC
CASSSGTGRLSTYNEQFF
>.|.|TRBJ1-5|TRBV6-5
TGTGCCAGCACTATTCCCCAGGGCAATCAGCCCCAGCATTTT
CASTIPQGNQPQHF
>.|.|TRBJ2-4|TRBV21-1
TGTGCCAGCAGCAAAGCGGTGAGCGGGCTCGCCAAAAACATTCAGTACTTC
CASSKAVSGLAKNIQYF
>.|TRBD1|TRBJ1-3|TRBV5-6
TGTGCCAGCAGCCGGGACAGGAGCTCTGGAAACACCATATATTTT
CASSRDRSSGNTIYF
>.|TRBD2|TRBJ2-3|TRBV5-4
TGTGCCAGCAGCCCCCCCGGGGGGGCCGGAGATACGCAGTATTTT
CASSPPGGAGDTQYF
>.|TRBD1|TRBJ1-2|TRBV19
TGTGCCAGTATAAGTGGGACAGGGTACGGCTACACCTTC
CASISGTGYGYTF
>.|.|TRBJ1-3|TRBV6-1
TGTGCCAGCAGTGAAGCCGGGACAAGGAGAAACTCCCGCTCTGGAAACACCATATATTTT
CASSEAGTRRNSRSGNTIYF
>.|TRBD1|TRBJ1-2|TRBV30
TGTGCCTGGTCCGGGACAGGGGGCTGGGGCTACACCTTC
CAWSGTGGWGYTF
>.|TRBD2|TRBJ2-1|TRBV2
TGTGCCAGCAGTGAAAGTGAAGCGGGAGGTCTGATGTGGCAGTTCTTC
CASSESEAGGLMWQFF
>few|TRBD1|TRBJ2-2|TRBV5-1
TGCGCCAGCAGCTTCCGGACAGGGGGGAACACCGGGGAGCTGTTTTTT
CASSFRTGGNTGELFF
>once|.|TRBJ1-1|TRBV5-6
TGTGCCAGCAGCCGGATTGACAGAGAAGTTGAAGCTTTCTTT
CASSRIDREVEAFF
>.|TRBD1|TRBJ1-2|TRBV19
TGTGCCAGTAGTACCTCCGGGACAGGTTCCTATGGCTACACCTTC
CASSTSGTGSYGYTF
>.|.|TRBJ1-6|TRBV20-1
TGCAGTGCTAGTGTCTTCAGGGGCTTGCTTAATTCACCCCTCCACTTT
CSASVFRGLLNSPLHF
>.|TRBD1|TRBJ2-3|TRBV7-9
TGTGCCAGCAGCTTACTTGGGACAGGGGCCCGCACAGATACGCAGTATTTT
CASSLLGTGARTDTQYF
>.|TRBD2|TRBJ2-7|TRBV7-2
TGTGCCAGCAGCCCGCGGACTAGAGCTTACGAGCAGTACTTC
CASSPRTRAYEQYF
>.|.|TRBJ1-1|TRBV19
TGTGCCAGTAGTTTCCCGGACAGGAACACTGAAGCTTTCTTT
CASSFPDRNTEAFF
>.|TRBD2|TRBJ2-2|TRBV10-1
TGCGCCAGCAAGAAAGGACTAGCGGGGGGCGTGGACACCGGGGAGCTGTTTTTT
CASKKGLAGGVDTGELFF
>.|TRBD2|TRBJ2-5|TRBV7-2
TGTGCCAGCAGCGGACGTCTAGCGGGGATCCAAGAGACCCAGTACTTC
CASSGRLAGIQETQYF
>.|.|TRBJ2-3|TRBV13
TGTGCCAGCAGCCTAGGGGCCACAGATACGCAGTATTTT
CASSLGATDTQYF
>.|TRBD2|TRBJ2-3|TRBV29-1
TGCAGCGTTGATTTCTCCCCTCGCTCTAGCGGGAGAGATACGCAGTATTTT
CSVDFSPRSSGRDTQYF
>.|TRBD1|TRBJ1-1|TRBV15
TGTGCCACCAGCGGATACAGGGGGCTTCCCTCGAACACTGAAGCTTTCTTT
CATSGYRGLPSNTEAFF
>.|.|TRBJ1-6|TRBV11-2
TGTGCCAGCAGCCCGAACAGGGTCCCCTATAATTCACCCCTCCACTTT
CASSPNRVPYNSPLHF
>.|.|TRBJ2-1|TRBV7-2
TGTGCCAGCAGCTTAGTTATCGGGACTGGCTACAATGAGCAGTTCTTC
CASSLVIGTGYNEQFF
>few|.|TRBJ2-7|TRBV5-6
TGTGCCAGCAGCTTCGGACAAACTCGCTTACTCATCCACGAGCAGTACTTC
CASSFGQTRLLIHEQYF
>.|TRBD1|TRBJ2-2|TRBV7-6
TGTGCCAGCAGCCCTGGACAGGGTGTGCTGTTTTTT
CASSPGQGVLFF
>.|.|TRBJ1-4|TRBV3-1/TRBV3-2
TGTGCCAGCAGCCCTCGACAGACTCCAACTAATGAAAAACTGTTTTTT
CASSPRQTPTNEKLFF
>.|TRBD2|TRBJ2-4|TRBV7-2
TGTGCCAGCAGCCCCGGGACTAGCGGGAGGCAGAACATTCAGTACTTC
CASSPGTSGRQNIQYF
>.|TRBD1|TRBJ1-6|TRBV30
TGTGCCTGGAGTGTTGGTGGGACAGGGGGATCACCCCTCCACTTT
CAWSVGGTGGSPLHF
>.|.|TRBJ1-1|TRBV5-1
TGCGCCAGCAGCCAATCCTTGACAGCGAACACTGAAGCTTTCTTT
CASSQSLTANTEAFF
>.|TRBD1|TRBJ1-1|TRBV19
TGTGCCAGTAGTCAACAGGGGGGTCATACTGAAGCTTTCTTT
CASSQQGGHTEAFF